This T cell receptor beta chain derives from a study of PD-L1 blockade in urothelial cancer. V shed 1 base, J shed 3 bases, and the junction held 3 bases outside the gene matches. CDR3 length equals 16 residues. CDR1 is SGHNT, CDR2 YENEEA, per germline. Clones were sequenced by immunoSEQ multiplex PCR, and TCRdb holds only the in-frame ones, with some missing. Found here are roughly 24,000 clones, 90% to 95% of them singletons; the top ten hold roughly 10%. The time point was: peripheral blood 6 weeks after treatment start. Sequenced material: PBMCs, taken around atezolizumab (anti-PD-L1) treatment. This clonotype was obtained from an older woman with urothelial cancer. The chain joins TRBV11-3 to TRBJ2-3, with 11 bases matching TRBD2. The CDR3 sequence is CASSLGPSGGTDTQYF. The DNA of the CDR3 is TGTGCCAGCAGCTTAGGGCCTAGCGGGGGGACAGATACGCAGTATTTT. Using reference TRBV11-3 and TRBJ2-3 for the parts outside the CDR3, the full variable domain is EAGVVQSPRYKIIEKKQPVAFWCNPISGHNTLYWYLQNLGQGPELLIRYENEEAVDDSQLPKDRFSAERLKGVDSTLKIQPAELGDSAVYLCASSLGPSGGTDTQYFGPGTRLTVL.